This T cell receptor (beta chain) stems from a study of blood T cell repertoires in COVID-19. Study-wide context: T cells, B-cell-depleted T cells, or PBMCs supplied cDNA or gDNA.

This table comes from immunoSEQ multiplex PCR, and its TCRdb copy is limited to in-frame clones, with some not included. The sample holds about 300,000 clones; around 90% are singletons and the top ten take 4% to 5.5%. The CDR3 spans 13 residues. Germline V gene data show CDR1 as SGHTA and CDR2 as FQGNSA. J lost 5 bases, V lost 4 bases, and 4 bases had no gene match. The chain employs TRBV7-2 and TRBJ1-2, with TRBD1 identical over 7 bases. This receptor was identified in a young woman with acute COVID-19. Sample: PBMCs or T cells enriched from blood (not recorded which). CDR3 DNA: TGTGCCAGCAGCTCTGACAGGGTATATGGCTACACCTTC. It translates to CASSSDRVYGYTF.